These 14 T cell receptor beta chains were all obtained from the same sample, sequenced in a study of Graves' ophthalmopathy and Graves' hyperthyroidism. RNA served as the template for amplifying TCR beta CDR3 regions. HTBI primers primed a first-round RT-PCR, and a second-round multiplex PCR followed. TCRdb re-called the multiplex PCR reads with MiXCR, one entry per CDR3 protein. The data contain hundreds of thousands of distinct CDR3 sequences, 15% of them singletons. Sequenced sample: peripheral blood. These receptors were collected from a woman under 30 with stable Graves' hyperthyroidism.

This clonotype occurred many times. The chain recombines TRBV12-3 or TRBV12-4 with TRBJ1-1, with TRBD1 as a possible D gene (6 bases). The CDR3 consists of 15 residues. V was cut by 6 bases and J by 3 bases, with 17 bases left in between. CDR3 protein: CASRGHLIRDTEAFF. DNA for the CDR3: TGTGCCAGCAGGGGACACCTAATTCGGGACACTGAAGCTTTCTTT.

Many counts were recorded for this clonotype. J is TRBJ1-6 and V is TRBV7-8; no clear D. Germline CDR1 reads SGHVS; CDR2 reads FQNEAQ. Trimming pared 5 bases from V and 6 bases from J, leaving 8 bases between. This CDR3 spans 13 amino acids. The CDR3 reads CASSLSPNSPLHF. The DNA for the CDR3 is TGTGCCAGCAGCCTCTCGCCTAATTCACCCCTCCACTTT.

This chain links TRBV15 with TRBJ2-5; TRBD1 is a possible D gene (5 bases). Germline-derived CDR1 and CDR2 are LNHNV and YYDKDF (reference sequence). This CDR3 spans 14 amino acids. Trimming pared 1 base from V and 3 bases from J, leaving 9 bases between. The CDR3 protein is CATSRVRGEETQYF. The CDR3 DNA is TGTGCCACCAGCAGAGTAAGGGGTGAAGAGACCCAGTACTTC.

In this sample, this clonotype turned up many times. The V and J genes are TRBV11-2 and TRBJ2-7, with D perhaps TRBD2 (5 bases). Germline V gives CDR1 SGHAT, CDR2 FQNNGV. This CDR3 has 15 amino acids. The V end lost 8 bases, the J end lost 7 bases, and 24 bases lay between the germline ends. CDR3 coding DNA: TGTGCCAGCCGCTCCAATCGGGGTGGAGGTAGGGAGCAGTACTTC. It codes for CASRSNRGGGREQYF.

As regards this clonotype: A much more abundant neighbour one base away suggests this may be a read error. The V and J genes are TRBV6-1 and TRBJ1-6; TRBD1 aligns across 10 bases. This CDR3 has 16 residues. Germline loops: CDR1 MNHNS, CDR2 SASEGT. The CDR3 is CASKYSVGQGNSHLHF. The DNA for the CDR3 is TGTGCCAGCAAATACAGCGTGGGACAGGGGAATTCACACCTCCACTTT.

The J gene is TRBJ1-1, the V gene TRBV7-2; D not certain. The germline CDR1 and CDR2 sequences are SGHTA and FQGNSA. This CDR3 has 14 amino acids. V was pared by 1 base and J by 2 bases, with 8 bases between. The CDR3 DNA sequence: TGTGCCAGCAGCTTAGGAGCTACCAACACTGAAGCTTTCTTT. Protein: CASSLGATNTEAFF.

This clonotype occurred many times. The genes are TRBV12-3 or TRBV12-4 and TRBJ2-7, with a tentative D call TRBD1 (6 bases). Trimming shortened V by 3 bases and J by 3 bases, and 9 bases separated the two germline ends. The CDR3 is 13 residues long. The CDR3 DNA follows: TGTGCCAGCAGTTTGGGACACATCTACGAGCAGTACTTC. It translates to CASSLGHIYEQYF.

This clonotype was picked up many times. The V call is TRBV7-8, the J call TRBJ2-4; D may be TRBD1 (5 bases). This CDR3 spans 14 amino acids. V lost 1 base and J 2 bases, leaving 6 bases between the germline ends. CDR1 SGHVS and CDR2 FQNEAQ come from the germline V gene. In nucleotides, the CDR3 is TGTGCCAGCAGCTTAGAGGGGACCAAAAACATTCAGTACTTC. This gives the protein CASSLEGTKNIQYF.

This clonotype was detected ten times or more. The V call is TRBV2, the J call TRBJ2-7; either TRBD1 or TRBD2 may supply D (6 bases each). In germline, CDR1 is SNHLY, CDR2 FYNNEI. The CDR3 runs to 15 residues. Trimming took 1 base from V and 0 from J, leaving 10 bases between them. The CDR3 region has the DNA TGTGCCAGCAGTGAAGGGGGGGCCGTCTCCTACGAGCAGTACTTC. Its protein is CASSEGGAVSYEQYF. Based on the CDR3 plus reference TRBV2 and TRBJ2-7, the full variable domain is EPEVTQTPSHQVTQMGQEVILRCVPISNHLYFYWYRQILGQKVEFLVSFYNNEISEKSEIFDDQFSVERPDGSNFTLKIRSTKLEDSAMYFCASSEGGAVSYEQYFGPGTRLTVT.

This clonotype showed up many times. The chain couples TRBV20-1 to TRBJ1-5, with a weak D call TRBD1 (6 bases). The V gene lost 5 bases and the J gene lost 0 bases, with 14 bases spanning the gap. The germline V gene encodes CDR1 DFQATT and CDR2 SNEGSKA (reference sequence). This CDR3 comprises 15 residues. CDR3 nucleotide sequence: TGCAGTGCTGGGGACATCGGGACTAGCAATCAGCCCCAGCATTTT. Its translation is CSAGDIGTSNQPQHF.

The CDR3 DNA reads as TGCAGTGGCATCACAGGGAGGTCCTACGAGCAGTACTTC. Its translation is CSGITGRSYEQYF. This chain joins TRBV20-1 and TRBJ2-7, with D perhaps assigned TRBD1 or TRBD2 (6 bases each). V lost 7 bases and J lost 1, with 14 bases in between. This CDR3 region has 13 residues. Germline CDR1 is DFQATT and CDR2 is SNEGSKA (reference sequence).

This clonotype occurred many times. The chain links TRBV6-1 to TRBJ2-7, with TRBD1 matching over 9 bases. Germline CDR1 reads MNHNS; CDR2 reads SASEGT. The CDR3 totals 15 residues. V was pared by 5 bases and J by 3 bases, with 8 bases of the junction left unmatched. The CDR3 here is CASSPSGTGIYEQYF. CDR3 nucleotides: TGTGCCAGCAGTCCCTCCGGGACAGGGATCTACGAGCAGTACTTC.

This clonotype was picked up many times. This chain joins TRBV24-1 and TRBJ2-2; 10 bases are a match to TRBD2. This CDR3 spans 17 amino acids. V dropped 4 bases and J dropped 1; count of bases not matched to a gene: 5. Germline values: CDR1 KGHDR, CDR2 SFDVKD. The DNA for the CDR3 is TGTGCCACCAGTGACCTTAGCGGGGGGATGAACACCGGGGAGCTGTTTTTT. Protein sequence: CATSDLSGGMNTGELFF.

The chain employs TRBV29-1 and TRBJ2-5, with D perhaps TRBD1 (6 bases). The CDR3 is 14 residues long. From germline, CDR1 is SQVTM and CDR2 ANQGSEA. Trimming took 8 bases from V and 1 from J, leaving 17 bases between them. CDR3 bases: TGCAGCTCCAGGGGCGACGGACCCCAAGAGACCCAGTACTTC. This gives the protein CSSRGDGPQETQYF.